This is a list of T cell receptor beta chains from one sample in a study of OX40 agonist ivuxolimab in advanced cancers. Sequencing was performed with immunoSEQ multiplex PCR; in TCRdb, only in-frame clones are kept and a portion is missing. The sample lists around 140,000 clones; under 95% were seen once. The sample consisted of CD4+ or CD8+ T cells sorted from blood, taken in a trial of the OX40 agonist ivuxolimab. The receptors originated from an adult with an advanced solid tumor such as melanoma, head and neck, liver or kidney cancer. CDR3s include the opening cysteine and the closing phenylalanine or tryptophan. D genes are given only for firm matches. Clone size is stated in some rows and not others, as once, few, many or a class when expanded.

TRBV9	TRBJ2-5	TRBD2	-	CASSVDPGTTQETQYF	TGTGCCAGCAGCGTAGACCCCGGGACTACCCAAGAGACCCAGTACTTC
TRBV7-2	TRBJ1-1	TRBD1	once	CASSLRGRDRGRIAFF	TGTGCCAGCAGCTTAAGGGGCCGGGACAGGGGGCGAATAGCTTTCTTT
TRBV19	TRBJ2-3	-	once	CASRVDSTNTQYF	TGTGCCAGTAGGGTGGACAGCACAAATACGCAGTATTTT
TRBV19	TRBJ1-2	-	-	CASSASGGETNYGYTF	TGTGCCAGTAGTGCCTCTGGGGGAGAGACTAACTATGGCTACACCTTC
TRBV7-3	TRBJ1-5	TRBD1	once	CASSLSGTGSEPQHF	TGTGCCAGCAGCCTATCCGGGACAGGGTCGGAGCCCCAGCATTTT
TRBV18	TRBJ1-4	-	-	CASSPPGHLVATNEKLFF	TGTGCCAGCTCACCACCGGGACACCTAGTTGCAACTAATGAAAAACTGTTTTTT
TRBV4-3	TRBJ1-4	-	-	CASSGQVATNEKLFF	TGCGCCAGCAGCGGGCAGGTGGCAACTAATGAAAAACTGTTTTTT
TRBV11-3	TRBJ2-2	-	-	CASSSPLGGTNTGELFF	TGTGCCAGCAGCTCCCCCCTGGGCGGGACGAACACCGGGGAGCTGTTTTTT
TRBV5-1	TRBJ1-2	-	-	CASSRGTMGDYGYTF	TGCGCCAGCAGCAGAGGGACAATGGGGGACTATGGCTACACCTTC
TRBV2	TRBJ1-5	-	-	CASSEVRASGSQPQHF	TGTGCCAGCAGTGAGGTCCGGGCCTCGGGGTCCCAGCCCCAGCATTTT
TRBV5-6	TRBJ2-3	TRBD1	-	CASSLRTGRRDTQYF	TGTGCCAGCAGCCTCCGGACAGGCCGGCGGGATACGCAGTATTTT
TRBV28	TRBJ2-7	TRBD1	-	CASSTRGRSFYEQYF	TGTGCCAGCAGCACCAGGGGGCGAAGTTTTTACGAGCAGTACTTC
TRBV12-5	TRBJ2-2	-	-	CASGLWSGNTGELFF	TGTGCTAGTGGTTTGTGGAGCGGGAACACCGGGGAGCTGTTTTTT
TRBV2	TRBJ1-1	-	-	CARSGTLGTTEAFF	TGTGCCAGATCCGGGACCCTGGGTACCACTGAAGCTTTCTTT
TRBV6-5	TRBJ1-5	TRBD1	-	CASSDRGLNQPQHF	TGTGCCAGCAGTGACAGGGGTTTGAATCAGCCCCAGCATTTT
TRBV6-5	TRBJ1-1	-	-	CASSYLGAHLNTEAFF	TGTGCCAGCAGTTACTTGGGAGCCCATTTGAACACTGAAGCTTTCTTT
TRBV7-9	TRBJ2-7	TRBD2	-	CASSMGLAGIYEQYF	TGTGCCAGCAGCATGGGACTAGCGGGAATCTACGAGCAGTACTTC
TRBV29-1	TRBJ2-3	-	-	CSVRNRDSTDTQYF	TGCAGCGTACGGAACAGGGATAGCACAGATACGCAGTATTTT
TRBV5-1	TRBJ2-1	TRBD2	once	CASLPGTSSYNEQFF	TGCGCCAGCCTCCCTGGGACTAGCTCCTACAATGAGCAGTTCTTC
TRBV4-1	TRBJ2-7	-	-	CASSQEWVPGTPYEQYF	TGCGCCAGCAGCCAAGAGTGGGTCCCGGGGACCCCCTACGAGCAGTACTTC
TRBV4-3	TRBJ2-1	-	-	CASSQGPPVGTGEQFF	TGCGCCAGCAGCCAAGGCCCCCCAGTTGGTACGGGGGAGCAGTTCTTC
TRBV9	TRBJ1-3	-	-	CASSPRHNSGNTIYF	TGTGCCAGCAGCCCTCGACACAATTCTGGAAACACCATATATTTT
TRBV10-1	TRBJ1-5	-	-	CASSVVRESSNQPQHF	TGCGCCAGCAGTGTTGTCAGGGAATCTAGCAATCAGCCCCAGCATTTT
TRBV7-2	TRBJ1-1	TRBD1	-	CASSSPEGAETEAFF	TGTGCCAGCAGCTCCCCGGAGGGGGCAGAGACTGAAGCTTTCTTT
TRBV7-9	TRBJ1-4	TRBD1	-	CASSPQSGGNEKLFF	TGTGCCAGCAGCCCCCAGTCAGGGGGAAATGAAAAACTGTTTTTT
TRBV6-4	TRBJ2-6	-	-	CASTEEPGANVLTF	TGTGCCAGCACCGAGGAGCCAGGGGCCAACGTCCTGACTTTC
TRBV7-9	TRBJ2-5	-	-	CASSWTTRWETQYF	TGTGCCAGCAGCTGGACAACGAGGTGGGAGACCCAGTACTTC
TRBV28	TRBJ2-7	TRBD1	-	CASSSTGAGGYYEQYF	TGTGCCAGCAGTTCCACTGGGGCAGGGGGTTACTACGAGCAGTACTTC
TRBV7-2	TRBJ2-1	TRBD2	-	CASSRGGTSVYNEQFF	TGTGCCAGCAGCCGGGGAGGGACTAGCGTATACAATGAGCAGTTCTTC
TRBV7-2	TRBJ2-2	TRBD1	few	CASSPWGQGATGELFF	TGTGCCAGCAGCCCCTGGGGGCAGGGGGCTACCGGGGAGCTGTTTTTT
TRBV30	TRBJ1-5	-	-	CAWSNRANQPQHF	TGTGCCTGGAGTAACAGGGCCAATCAGCCCCAGCATTTT
TRBV5-4	TRBJ2-6	TRBD1	-	CASSLVLGQFTGANVLTF	TGTGCCAGCAGCTTGGTATTGGGACAGTTCACTGGGGCCAACGTCCTGACTTTC
TRBV19	TRBJ1-3	TRBD1	-	CAGQGGSGNTIYF	TGTGCCGGACAGGGGGGCTCTGGAAACACCATATATTTT
TRBV7-2	TRBJ2-5	TRBD1	-	CASSLRTGQETQYF	TGTGCCAGCAGCTTAAGGACAGGGCAAGAGACCCAGTACTTC
TRBV29-1	TRBJ2-1	-	-	CSGSGRDTYNEQFF	TGCAGCGGTTCGGGTCGGGACACCTACAATGAGCAGTTCTTC
TRBV18	TRBJ1-3	-	-	CASSPGAPMGNTIYF	TGTGCCAGCTCACCAGGGGCACCCATGGGAAACACCATATATTTT
TRBV4-1	TRBJ1-6	-	-	CASSQESWSQSPLHF	TGCGCCAGCAGCCAAGAGTCATGGTCACAGTCACCCCTCCACTTT
TRBV6-1	TRBJ2-3	TRBD2	-	CASKPDAGTRATQYF	TGTGCCAGCAAACCTGACGCCGGGACTAGAGCTACGCAGTATTTT
TRBV29-1	TRBJ2-2	-	-	CSVERAANTGELFF	TGCAGCGTTGAAAGGGCAGCGAACACCGGGGAGCTGTTTTTT
TRBV4-1	TRBJ2-7	-	-	CASSQDWGVEQYF	TGCGCCAGCAGCCAAGATTGGGGTGTCGAGCAGTACTTC
TRBV2	TRBJ2-5	TRBD1	-	CASRRDREQETQYF	TGTGCCAGCAGACGCGACAGGGAACAAGAGACCCAGTACTTC
TRBV6-5	TRBJ1-3	-	-	CASSYSVRSGNTIYF	TGTGCCAGCAGTTACTCGGTCCGCTCTGGAAACACCATATATTTT
TRBV30	TRBJ1-5	TRBD1	-	CAWSEKPLTGGAIYSNQPQHF	TGTGCCTGGAGTGAGAAGCCCTTGACAGGGGGCGCGATCTATAGCAATCAGCCCCAGCATTTT
TRBV5-1	TRBJ2-5	TRBD2	-	CASSLALAGVFQETQYF	TGCGCCAGCAGCTTGGCGCTAGCGGGGGTTTTTCAAGAGACCCAGTACTTC
TRBV6-1	TRBJ1-5	-	-	CASMGSLDQPQHF	TGTGCCAGCATGGGAAGTCTGGATCAGCCCCAGCATTTT
TRBV5-1	TRBJ1-6	-	once	CASSEGDNSPLHF	TGCGCCAGCAGCGAAGGCGATAATTCACCCCTCCACTTT
TRBV6-5	TRBJ1-6	-	-	CASSYEGTNSPLHF	TGTGCCAGCAGTTACGAAGGTACTAATTCACCCCTCCACTTT
TRBV28	TRBJ1-2	-	-	CASSLSRGYTF	TGTGCCAGCAGTTTATCCCGTGGCTACACCTTC
TRBV4-3	TRBJ1-2	TRBD1	-	CASSPGTGGNGYTF	TGCGCCAGCAGCCCCGGGACAGGGGGCAATGGCTACACCTTC
TRBV19	TRBJ2-7	-	-	CATQGPGTYEQYF	TGTGCCACCCAGGGGCCAGGAACCTACGAGCAGTACTTC
TRBV11-2	TRBJ1-2	-	once	CASSRGAGYGYTF	TGTGCCAGCAGCCGCGGGGCAGGCTATGGCTACACCTTC
TRBV7-2	TRBJ2-5	-	-	CASSPPVTETQYF	TGTGCCAGCAGCCCCCCCGTAACGGAGACCCAGTACTTC
TRBV5-1	TRBJ1-4	-	once	CASSPATWDEKLFF	TGCGCCAGCAGCCCGGCGACTTGGGATGAAAAACTGTTTTTT
TRBV15	TRBJ2-5	-	-	CATSNPGPETQYF	TGTGCCACCAGCAACCCAGGACCAGAGACCCAGTACTTC
TRBV10-3	TRBJ2-7	-	-	CAISESVYEQYF	TGTGCCATCAGTGAGTCAGTCTACGAGCAGTACTTC